A single sample gave rise to the 9 T cell receptor beta chains below, sequenced in a study of T cells in Graves' hyperthyroidism and ophthalmopathy. Using RNA transcripts as the source, TCR beta CDR3 regions were amplified. The HTBI set primed first-round TCR CDR3 RT-PCR. MiXCR, run by TCRdb on the multiplex PCR reads, gives a single entry per CDR3 protein. The sample yields some 760,000 distinct CDR3 sequences, 13% to 15% seen once. The sample consisted of blood. The receptors originated from a woman under 30 with Graves' hyperthyroidism.

V is TRBV7-2 and J is TRBJ2-2, with D perhaps matching TRBD1 (6 bases). This CDR3 comprises 17 residues. Trimming took off 3 bases at V and 5 bases at J, with 19 bases between the two ends. Per germline, CDR1 SGHTA and CDR2 FQGNSA. CDR3 DNA: TGTGCCAGCAGCTTTACCCGTGAATCAAGGGGGACCGGGGAGCTGTTTTTT. Its translation is CASSFTRESRGTGELFF.

With respect to this clonotype: A much larger clonotype is one base distant, so this may be a read error. V is TRBV27 and J is TRBJ2-1, with D uncertain. The CDR3 is made up of 12 amino acids. Looked up from germline, CDR1 is MNHEY and CDR2 is SMNVEV (reference sequence). CDR3 coding DNA: TGTGCCACCCTCGATTTGTTGAATGAGCGGTTCTTC. Translated, it gives CATLDLLNERFF.

This clonotype was found a few times. The chain links TRBV15 to TRBJ1-4; no clear D gene. Germline V gene data show CDR1 as LNHNV and CDR2 as YYDKDF (reference sequence). The ends were cut back, 1 base at V and 0 bases at J, with 9 bases in the middle. This CDR3 region has 16 residues. The CDR3 DNA reads TGTGCCACCAGCAGAGGCTGGCGTGCAACTAATGAAAAACTGTTTTTT. Translation: CATSRGWRATNEKLFF.

Many counts were recorded for this clonotype. This chain joins TRBV11-2 and TRBJ2-3; D is possibly TRBD1 or TRBD2 (5 bases each). The CDR3 extends over 15 amino acids. V lost 3 bases and J lost 4, with 14 bases in between. Germline CDR1 and CDR2: SGHAT and FQNNGV. The DNA for the CDR3 is TGTGCCAGCAGCTTGGGACCCTATAATGCAGATACGCAGTATTTT. Translation gives CASSLGPYNADTQYF.

This clonotype was counted ten times or more. This chain joins TRBV20-1 and TRBJ1-2, with TRBD1 matching 8 bases. Germline V gives CDR1 DFQATT, CDR2 SNEGSKA (reference sequence). Trimming took 2 bases from V and 3 from J; bases not matched to a gene: 5. The CDR3 covers 14 residues. The CDR3 coding sequence is TGCAGTGCTAGAAGACAGGGGATTGACTATGGCTACACCTTC. Translated, it gives CSARRQGIDYGYTF.

This clonotype came up many times. The CDR3 DNA reads as TGTGCCTGGATAGCGGTTGAGGGCGAGCAGTTCTTC. Protein: CAWIAVEGEQFF. The V and J genes are TRBV30 and TRBJ2-1, with D possibly being TRBD2 (6 bases). The V end was cut by 4 bases, the J end by 10 bases, with 14 bases between. The CDR3 has 12 residues. Germline V gives CDR1 GTSNPN, CDR2 SVGIG (reference sequence).

This clonotype was counted ten times or more. The chain is built from TRBV28 and TRBJ2-1, with a possible D match to TRBD1 (6 bases). Germline V lookup: CDR1 MDHEN, CDR2 SYDVKM. The CDR3 spans 18 residues. V lost 6 bases, J lost 4 bases, and 25 bases lay in between. In nucleotides, the CDR3 is TGTGCCAGCAGAGCCAGGCGTCCGGGACAACTCCTATACAATGAGCAGTTCTTC. Its translation: CASRARRPGQLLYNEQFF.

Ten or more counts support this clonotype. The chain carries TRBV28 and TRBJ2-5; no firm D call. The CDR3 has 14 residues. Germline V lookup: CDR1 MDHEN, CDR2 SYDVKM. V was trimmed by 2 bases and J by 7 bases, leaving 14 bases between them. The chain's CDR3 is CASSLEGPAGTQYF. As DNA, the CDR3 is TGTGCCAGCAGTTTAGAAGGTCCAGCAGGGACCCAGTACTTC.

This clonotype turned up a few times. The chain joins TRBV29-1 to TRBJ2-7, with 8 positions matching TRBD1. V shed 7 bases and J 7 bases; nucleotides not matched to a gene: 9. The CDR3 contains 12 residues. Looked up from germline, CDR1 is SQVTM and CDR2 is ANQGSEA. The CDR3 coding sequence is TGCAGCGCTACGGACAGGGTAGGAGAGCAGTACTTC. Its translation: CSATDRVGEQYF.